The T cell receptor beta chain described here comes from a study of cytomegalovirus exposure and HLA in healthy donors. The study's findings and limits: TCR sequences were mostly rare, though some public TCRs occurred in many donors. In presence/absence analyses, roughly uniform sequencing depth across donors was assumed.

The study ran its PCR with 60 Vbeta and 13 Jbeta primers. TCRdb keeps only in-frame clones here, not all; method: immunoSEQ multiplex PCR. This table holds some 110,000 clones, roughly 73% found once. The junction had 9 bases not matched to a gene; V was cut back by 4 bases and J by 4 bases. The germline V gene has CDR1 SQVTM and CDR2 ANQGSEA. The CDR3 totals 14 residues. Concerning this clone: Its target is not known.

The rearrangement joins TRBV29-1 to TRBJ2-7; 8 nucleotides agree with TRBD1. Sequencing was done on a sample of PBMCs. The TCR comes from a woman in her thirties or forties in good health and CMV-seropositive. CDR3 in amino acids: CSVGSQDREYEQYF. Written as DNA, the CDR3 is TGCAGCGTTGGGTCCCAGGACAGGGAATACGAGCAGTACTTC.